These T cell receptor beta chains were read from a single sample in a study of blood T cell repertoires in COVID-19. Assay: immunoSEQ multiplex PCR; the TCRdb copy retains only in-frame clones and omits some. The data hold 150,000 to 200,000 clones, with over 60% observed a single time. The material sequenced was peripheral blood. The receptors were sampled from a man aged 55 to 70 with acute or convalescent COVID-19. The CDR3 runs from the conserved cysteine through the conserved F or W. The D gene is left open where the match is weak. The size entry is marked missing in some rows and otherwise reads once, few, many or a size class.

clone size,V gene,D gene,J gene,CDR3 protein,CDR3 DNA
-,TRBV7-2,TRBD1,TRBJ1-2,CASSLAGMDRVRGYTF,TGTGCCAGCAGCTTAGCGGGAATGGACAGGGTACGTGGCTACACCTTC
few,TRBV5-1,-,TRBJ2-7,CASSLSPDTSLYEQYF,TGCGCCAGCAGCTTGAGTCCCGACACCTCCCTCTACGAGCAGTACTTC
-,TRBV5-6,-,TRBJ1-4,CASSRRTGHLNEKLFF,TGTGCCAGCAGCCGGCGAACAGGACACCTTAATGAAAAACTGTTTTTT
-,TRBV6-2/TRBV6-3,-,TRBJ1-5,CASSYNSNQPQHF,TGTGCCAGCAGCTATAATAGCAATCAGCCCCAGCATTTT
-,TRBV6-2/TRBV6-3,TRBD1,TRBJ2-5,CASSDTGTGKETQYF,TGTGCCAGCAGCGATACCGGGACAGGGAAAGAGACCCAGTACTTC
-,TRBV3-1/TRBV3-2,-,TRBJ1-1,CASSQDRASEAFF,TGTGCCAGCAGCCAAGACAGGGCCTCTGAAGCTTTCTTT
once,TRBV27,TRBD2,TRBJ2-3,CASSPTRLATDTQYF,TGTGCCAGCAGTCCGACGAGACTAGCCACAGATACGCAGTATTTT
-,TRBV11-2,TRBD1,TRBJ2-3,CASSARQGPVTDTQYF,TGTGCCAGCAGCGCCAGACAGGGGCCAGTCACAGATACGCAGTATTTT
-,TRBV30,-,TRBJ1-1,CAWTRGLEAFF,TGTGCCTGGACCCGGGGACTTGAAGCTTTCTTT
once,TRBV5-1,TRBD1,TRBJ2-7,CASSPRDRGLYEQYF,TGCGCCAGCAGCCCCCGGGACAGGGGGTTATACGAGCAGTACTTC
-,TRBV19,-,TRBJ1-3,CASRDGATGVAGNTIYF,TGTGCCAGTAGAGATGGCGCGACGGGGGTTGCTGGAAACACCATATATTTT
-,TRBV10-2,-,TRBJ2-7,CASSSQGLSYEQYF,TGCGCCAGCAGTAGTCAGGGACTCTCCTACGAGCAGTACTTC
-,TRBV2,TRBD2,TRBJ2-1,CASSETRGALNEQFF,TGTGCCAGCAGTGAAACGCGGGGGGCTTTAAATGAGCAGTTCTTC
-,TRBV30,TRBD2,TRBJ2-1,CAWSNSGTSGGEPYNEQFF,TGTGCCTGGTCAAATTCCGGGACTAGCGGGGGGGAGCCTTACAATGAGCAGTTCTTC
-,TRBV4-1,TRBD1,TRBJ1-5,CASSPRTGYNQPQHF,TGCGCCAGCAGCCCCCGGACAGGGTACAACCAGCCCCAGCATTTT
-,TRBV5-1,TRBD2,TRBJ2-5,CASSSGTSGQETQYF,TGCGCCAGCAGCTCCGGGACTAGCGGTCAAGAGACCCAGTACTTC
-,TRBV5-1,TRBD1,TRBJ1-3,CASSSQEQGATGNTIYF,TGCGCCAGCAGCTCCCAGGAACAGGGGGCTACTGGAAACACCATATATTTT
-,TRBV4-1,TRBD1,TRBJ1-4,CASSQTGAPGGGKLFF,TGCGCCAGCAGCCAAACAGGGGCGCCCGGTGGGGGAAAACTGTTTTTT
-,TRBV6-2/TRBV6-3,-,TRBJ2-7,CASSYSGVYGSYEQYF,TGTGCCAGCAGTTACTCGGGCGTCTATGGTTCCTACGAGCAGTACTTC
-,TRBV19,-,TRBJ1-2,CASSLQGKEGYTF,TGTGCCAGTAGTCTCCAGGGGAAAGAGGGCTACACCTTC
-,TRBV9,TRBD1,TRBJ1-1,CASSVESQGAETEAFF,TGTGCCAGCAGCGTAGAGTCCCAGGGGGCGGAAACTGAAGCTTTCTTT
-,TRBV7-9,-,TRBJ1-3,CASSLVEGAKGNTIYF,TGTGCCAGCAGCTTAGTTGAAGGGGCTAAGGGAAACACCATATATTTT
-,TRBV30,-,TRBJ1-6,CAWAPQVGVNSPLHF,TGTGCCTGGGCCCCCCAGGTAGGGGTTAATTCACCCCTCCACTTT
few,TRBV7-8,TRBD1,TRBJ1-5,CASSLVPDRVGQPQHF,TGTGCCAGCAGCTTAGTCCCGGACAGGGTGGGCCAGCCCCAGCATTTT
-,TRBV9,TRBD1,TRBJ2-7,CASSGGQGPYEQYF,TGTGCCAGCAGCGGGGGACAGGGTCCCTACGAGCAGTACTTC
few,TRBV6-5,-,TRBJ2-7,CASSGGWEQYF,TGTGCCAGCAGCGGGGGATGGGAGCAGTACTTC
-,TRBV19,TRBD1,TRBJ1-2,CASTSDRGSYGYTF,TGTGCCAGTACCTCGGACAGGGGTAGCTATGGCTACACCTTC
-,TRBV5-4,TRBD1,TRBJ2-7,CASSLQGSYEQYF,TGTGCCAGCAGCTTACAGGGGTCCTACGAGCAGTACTTC
-,TRBV15,-,TRBJ1-1,CATTRWGAEAFF,TGTGCCACTACCCGGTGGGGGGCTGAAGCTTTCTTT